Detailed here is one T cell receptor (beta chain). The sample belongs to a study of blood T cell repertoires in COVID-19. Study summary: Nucleic acid was either cDNA or gDNA, and it came from T cells, B-cell-depleted T cells, or PBMCs.

Seattle patients were enrolled during active infection and followed longitudinally. In the original analysis: By means of reference gene primer amplification, nucleated cell counts were estimated. Here immunoSEQ multiplex PCR was the method, and the copy in TCRdb shows in-frame clones only, minus some. V, J and clone size are those of that table, while D and trimming were read from the DNA. The sample lists under 550,000 clones; approximately 90% were seen once. CDR1 and CDR2 from the germline V gene are SNHLY and FYNNEI. V shed 7 bases, J shed 7 bases, and the junction held 14 bases outside the gene matches. This CDR3 spans 16 amino acids.

The sequenced sample was peripheral blood. The sequence was obtained from a young man with COVID-19, enrolled during active disease. The chain links TRBV2 to TRBJ2-5, with 11 bases fitting TRBD2. This CDR3 is CASKTSGAPEWGTQYF. As DNA, the CDR3 is TGTGCCAGCAAGACTAGCGGGGCGCCGGAGTGGGGGACCCAGTACTTC.